Each of the 10 T cell receptor beta chains below was sequenced from the same sample in a study of shared clonotypes between healthy human individuals. Assay: immunoSEQ multiplex PCR; the TCRdb copy retains only in-frame clones and omits some. Found here are about 2 million clones, about 94% of them singletons; the top ten hold roughly 1.2%. As defined, naive CD8 cells were CD45RO-negative and positively selected for CCR7, with terminally differentiated effector memory CD45RA+ cells excluded. What was sequenced was naive CD8+ T cells sorted from blood. These receptors were taken from a man in his late teens or twenties in good health.

About this clone itself: Other nucleotide sequences in the sample specify the same CDR3. V is TRBV6-5 and J is TRBJ1-1; D unresolved. Per germline, CDR1 MNHEY and CDR2 SVGAGI. V gave up 0 bases and J gave up 5 bases, with 10 bases separating them. The CDR3 loop spans 14 amino acids. The CDR3 DNA is TGTGCCAGCAGTTACTCGGAAGGGTCGACTGAAGCTTTCTTT. This encodes CASSYSEGSTEAFF.

The chain recombines TRBV4-3 with TRBJ2-5; D perhaps matches TRBD2 (6 bases). This CDR3 has 15 amino acids. In germline, CDR1 is LGHNA, CDR2 YSLEER. Trimming cost V 4 bases and J 4 bases, with 16 bases left between them. CDR3 sequence: CASSPRVGGGETQYF. For the CDR3, the DNA is TGCGCCAGCAGCCCTAGGGTCGGGGGAGGAGAGACCCAGTACTTC.

This sequence joins TRBV6-1 and TRBJ2-7; D is ambiguous. This CDR3 has 14 amino acids. Trimming took off 1 base at V and 1 base at J, with 8 bases between the two ends. Germline V gene sequence: CDR1 MNHNS, CDR2 SASEGT. CDR3 sequence: CASSEVDVSYEQYF. Written as DNA, the CDR3 is TGTGCCAGCAGTGAAGTAGACGTTTCCTACGAGCAGTACTTC.

In the case of this clone: At the DNA level, this CDR3 is encoded by other sequences in the same sample as well. J is TRBJ1-1 and V is TRBV10-1; D unresolved. The CDR3 extends over 13 amino acids. Trimming left V 2 bases short and J 1 base short, with 5 bases between. Germline CDR1 WNHNN, CDR2 SYGVQD (reference sequence). CDR3 DNA sequence: TGCGCCAGCAGTGAGGGAAGGAACACTGAAGCTTTCTTT. It yields the protein CASSEGRNTEAFF.

The rearrangement joins TRBV5-1 to TRBJ2-2; no reliable D call. Germline V gene data show CDR1 as SGHRS and CDR2 as YFSETQ. Deletions cut 6 bases from V and 0 bases from J, with 6 bases between. CDR3 length: 13 residues. The chain's CDR3 is CASTPPNTGELFF. CDR3 in DNA: TGCGCCAGCACCCCTCCGAACACCGGGGAGCTGTTTTTT. Full variable domain (rest looked up from reference TRBV5-1 and TRBJ2-2): KAGVTQTPRYLIKTRGQQVTLSCSPISGHRSVSWYQQTPGQGLQFLFEYFSETQRNKGNFPGRFSGRQFSNSRSEMNVSTLELGDSALYLCASTPPNTGELFFGEGSRLTVL.

Comments on this clone: At the DNA level, this CDR3 is encoded by other sequences in the same sample as well. This chain links TRBV9 with TRBJ2-5, with D possibly called TRBD1 or TRBD2 (5 bases each). Germline V gene data show CDR1 as SGDLS and CDR2 as YYNGEE. V shed 0 bases and J shed 5 bases, with 11 bases lying between them. The CDR3 is 14 amino acids. DNA for the CDR3: TGTGCCAGCAGCGTAGGCTCGGGGCCGGAGACCCAGTACTTC. Its protein product is CASSVGSGPETQYF.

This rearrangement joins TRBV11-2 to TRBJ2-1; 10 bases align to TRBD2. The germline CDR1 and CDR2 sequences are SGHAT and FQNNGV. V lost 5 bases to trimming and J lost 9 bases; unmatched junction nucleotides: 10. This CDR3 has 15 residues. CDR3 sequence (DNA): TGTGCCAGCAGCCCGGGGCTAGCGGGAGAAGTTGAGCAGTTCTTC. Protein: CASSPGLAGEVEQFF.

The V and J genes are TRBV5-1 and TRBJ2-7; TRBD2 aligns across 13 bases. The CDR3 is 17 amino acids. Germline lookup yields CDR1 SGHRS and CDR2 YFSETQ. Trimming removed 3 bases from V and 3 bases from J; junction bases left unmatched: 9. DNA for the CDR3: TGCGCCAGCAGCTCGGCCCCCGGGACTAGCGGGGTCTACGAGCAGTACTTC. Amino acid sequence: CASSSAPGTSGVYEQYF.

The rearrangement uses TRBV11-2 and TRBJ2-7; TRBD2 aligns across 11 bases. This CDR3 is 17 amino acids long. J was trimmed by 0 bases and V by 6 bases; bases with no gene match: 10. The germline CDR1 and CDR2 sequences are SGHAT and FQNNGV. The CDR3 region is CASRGRTSGPPSYEQYF. In nucleotides, the CDR3 is TGTGCCAGCAGGGGGAGGACTAGCGGGCCCCCCTCCTACGAGCAGTACTTC. Drawing the rest from reference TRBV11-2 and TRBJ2-7, the complete variable domain is EAGVAQSPRYKIIEKRQSVAFWCNPISGHATLYWYQQILGQGPKLLIQFQNNGVVDDSQLPKDRFSAERLKGVDSTLKIQPAKLEDSAVYLCASRGRTSGPPSYEQYFGPGTRLTVT.

This sequence joins TRBV27 and TRBJ2-1; D might be TRBD1 (5 bases). The CDR3 consists of 16 residues. V was cut by 0 bases and J by 3 bases, with 12 bases left in between. CDR1 and CDR2 (germline): MNHEY, SMNVEV (reference sequence). CDR3 in amino acids: CASSLSAGLNYNEQFF. The CDR3 DNA sequence: TGTGCCAGCAGTTTATCGGCAGGGTTAAACTACAATGAGCAGTTCTTC.